One and the same sample provided the 2 T cell receptor beta chains below, sequenced in a study of shared clonotypes between healthy human individuals (dated by TCRdb to the early 2020s). The library was obtained by the immunoSEQ multiplex PCR assay. TCRdb took this table from immuneACCESS and kept in-frame rearrangements with V and J called. Such tables lack part of the clones; where checked against another copy, unresolved V genes explain under half of the gap, and the rest is unexplained. The sample table lists roughly 2.5 million clones, approximately 94% of them with a count of one. The top ten clonotypes cover 0.11% to 0.15% of the sample. Sequenced input: naive CD4+ T cells sorted from blood. Per the publication, the cell subset or site label means: CD45RA+ positively selected. These receptor sequences come from a man aged 18 to 29 in good health.

Notes on this clone: Other DNA sequences in this specimen translate into the identical CDR3. The chain has TRBV5-1 and TRBJ1-4, with D possibly being TRBD1 (6 bases). This CDR3 contains 15 residues. Germline values: CDR1 SGHRS, CDR2 YFSETQ. Trimming cost V 4 bases and J 1 base, with 11 bases left between them. The DNA of the CDR3 is TGCGCCAGCAGCAGCACAGGGATAACTAATGAAAAACTGTTTTTT. Its protein product is CASSSTGITNEKLFF.

The genes are TRBV4-1 and TRBJ1-1; TRBD1 matches 8 bases. Germline CDR1 MGHRA, CDR2 YSYEKL. The CDR3 length is 16 residues. The V segment lost 0 bases and the J segment 4 bases; nucleotides outside the gene matches: 7. The CDR3 bases are TGCGCCAGCAGCCAAGATGCGTCAGGGGGCCCCACTGAAGCTTTCTTT. Its protein is CASSQDASGGPTEAFF.